Presented here are 18 T cell receptor beta chains from one specimen sequenced in a study of T-cell reconstitution after alpha-beta-depleted transplantation in children. Construction of the TCRbeta library involved unique molecular identifiers. TCRdb reprocessed the PCR reads with MiXCR, giving one entry per CDR3 protein. The sample shows hundreds of thousands of distinct CDR3 sequences, about an eighth of them seen only once. Sequencing was performed on PBMCs, taken before TCRalphabeta/CD19-depleted stem cell transplant. The receptor source for this set is a girl aged 2 to 9 with congenital amegakaryocytic thrombocytopenia, due to receive a stem cell transplant.

This clonotype has a count of ten or more. Possible read error: a much larger clone is one base away. The chain is built from TRBV6-5 and TRBJ2-3; D remains ambiguous. Trimming took 2 bases from V and 5 from J, leaving 2 bases between them. Looked up from germline, CDR1 is MNHEY and CDR2 is SVGAGI. The CDR3 has 11 amino acids. This CDR3 reads CASSYIDTQYF. CDR3 sequence (DNA): TGTGCCAGCAGTTACATAGATACGCAGTATTTT.

In its sample, this clonotype was seen many times. V and J are TRBV20-1 and TRBJ2-3; 7 positions match TRBD1. With V trimmed by 2 bases and J by 7 bases, 9 bases remained unmatched. From germline, CDR1 is DFQATT and CDR2 SNEGSKA (reference sequence). The CDR3 is 14 amino acids. CDR3 loop: CSARWTGLAYTQYF. In DNA, the CDR3 is TGCAGTGCTAGATGGACAGGTCTGGCATATACGCAGTATTTT.

This clonotype has ten or more counts. The J gene is TRBJ2-2, the V gene TRBV5-6; TRBD1 might be the D (5 bases). The CDR3 covers 14 residues. The germline gives CDR1 SGHDT, CDR2 YYEEEE. V lost 2 bases to trimming and J lost 6 bases, with 11 bases between them. The CDR3: CASSFGAKAGELFF. The CDR3 coding sequence is TGTGCCAGCAGCTTTGGGGCGAAAGCCGGGGAGCTGTTTTTT. The whole variable domain, remainder taken from reference TRBV5-6 and TRBJ2-2, is DAGVTQSPTHLIKTRGQQVTLRCSPKSGHDTVSWYQQALGQGPQFIFQYYEEEERQRGNFPDRFSGHQFPNYSSELNVNALLLGDSALYLCASSFGAKAGELFFGEGSRLTVL.

The rearrangement joins TRBV12-3 or TRBV12-4 to TRBJ2-4; D uncertain. This CDR3 spans 15 amino acids. With 5 bases removed from V and 3 bases from J, the gap between germline ends came to 14 bases. The CDR3 spells CASSISRLGKNIQYF. CDR3 nucleotides: TGTGCCAGCAGTATAAGCCGCTTGGGCAAAAACATTCAGTACTTC.

This clonotype was seen more than once but under ten times. The V call is TRBV28, the J call TRBJ2-1; 9 bases match TRBD2. V lost 2 bases and J lost 4; bases outside the gene matches: 18. This CDR3 is built from 20 residues. In germline, CDR1 is MDHEN, CDR2 SYDVKM. The CDR3: CASSLRVVDLTSGNYNEQFF. Here the CDR3 DNA reads TGTGCCAGCAGTTTACGAGTAGTCGACCTGACTAGCGGTAATTACAATGAGCAGTTCTTC.

Points on this clonotype: A much larger clonotype is one base distant, so this may be a read error. V and J are TRBV3-1 and TRBJ2-7; D possibly uses TRBD1 or TRBD2 (5 bases each). CDR1 and CDR2 from the germline V gene are LGHDT and YNNKEL (reference sequence). This CDR3 region has 14 residues. CDR3 nucleotide sequence: TGTGCCAGCAGCCCCGATACGGGGCCCTACGAGCCGTACTTC. Its translation is CASSPDTGPYEPYF.

This clonotype has just a few counts. As DNA, the CDR3 is TGTGCCAGCAGCCCCGTACAGTATAATTCACCCCTCCACTTT. Protein sequence: CASSPVQYNSPLHF. The chain couples TRBV9 to TRBJ1-6; D remains unclear. Germline CDR1 and CDR2: SGDLS and YYNGEE. The length of the CDR3 is 14 residues. V was pared by 4 bases and J by 4 bases, with 9 bases between.

The V and J genes are TRBV5-1 and TRBJ1-1; D is unresolved. Per germline, CDR1 SGHRS and CDR2 YFSETQ. Between the trimmed V and J ends, which lost 0 bases and 1 base, there was a span of 7 bases. This CDR3 is built from 14 residues. The CDR3 sequence: CASSLASANTEAFF. CDR3 bases: TGCGCCAGCAGCTTGGCCTCGGCGAACACTGAAGCTTTCTTT.

This clonotype was counted many times. J is TRBJ1-1 and V is TRBV29-1, with 10 positions matching TRBD1. With 1 base clipped from V and 10 bases from J, the junction kept 12 bases outside the gene matches. The CDR3 length is 15 residues. Germline V CDR1 and CDR2: SQVTM, ANQGSEA. The CDR3: CSVEGGQGGRVVAFF. In nucleotides, the CDR3 is TGCAGCGTTGAAGGTGGACAGGGGGGCAGAGTGGTAGCTTTCTTT.

This clonotype was detected many times. The rearrangement uses TRBV20-1 and TRBJ2-1; 12 bases map to TRBD2. This CDR3 comprises 17 residues. Germline values: CDR1 DFQATT, CDR2 SNEGSKA (reference sequence). The J segment lost 7 bases and the V segment lost 4 bases, leaving 14 bases of the junction unmatched. CDR3 sequence reads: CSATFSGTSGPKNEQFF. CDR3 nucleotides: TGCAGTGCTACATTCTCCGGGACTAGCGGGCCGAAGAATGAGCAGTTCTTC.

The table lists this clonotype with many counts. V and J are TRBV5-1 and TRBJ1-4, with a possible D match to TRBD1 (6 bases). V lost 4 bases and J lost 8, with 15 bases in between. The length of the CDR3 is 14 residues. The germline gives CDR1 SGHRS, CDR2 YFSETQ. The CDR3 DNA follows: TGCGCCAGCAGCGCTGGACAGAATAACGAAAAACTGTTTTTT. Its translation: CASSAGQNNEKLFF.

This sequence joins TRBV5-5 and TRBJ2-3; TRBD1 matches at 10 bases. This CDR3 has 15 amino acids. The germline gives CDR1 SGHKS, CDR2 YYEKEE (reference sequence). V was pared by 4 bases and J by 2 bases, with 4 bases of the junction left unmatched. The CDR3 protein is CASSLGQGDTDTQYF. The CDR3 DNA follows: TGTGCCAGCAGCCTAGGACAGGGGGACACAGATACGCAGTATTTT.

This clonotype occurred a few times. The V gene is TRBV20-1, the J gene TRBJ1-1; D not resolved. This CDR3 contains 13 residues. Germline V gene lookup returns CDR1 DFQATT and CDR2 SNEGSKA (reference sequence). V lost 3 bases, J lost 0 bases, and 8 bases lay in between. The CDR3 DNA follows: TGCAGTGCTAGGATAGATATGAACACTGAAGCTTTCTTT. Amino acid sequence: CSARIDMNTEAFF.

This clonotype was recorded a few times. The rearrangement joins TRBV14 to TRBJ2-1; 8 bases are a match to TRBD2. V lost 6 bases to trimming and J lost 11 bases; unmatched junction nucleotides: 9. In germline, CDR1 is SGHDN, CDR2 FVKESK. The CDR3 consists of 13 residues. DNA for the CDR3: TGTGCCAGCAGACATACTAGCGGAGGACAGCAGTTCTTC. Protein product: CASRHTSGGQQFF.

The gene calls are TRBV20-1 and TRBJ2-3, with no clear D. Trimming stripped 0 bases from V and 2 bases from J, with 9 bases between. This CDR3 has 14 amino acids. Germline CDR1 and CDR2: DFQATT and SNEGSKA (reference sequence). Here the CDR3 reads CSARDLSLTDTQYF. The CDR3 DNA reads as TGCAGTGCTAGAGATCTATCCCTCACAGATACGCAGTATTTT.

This clonotype was recorded at least ten times. The chain links TRBV28 to TRBJ2-7, with unresolved D. V lost 2 bases and J 2 bases, leaving 10 bases between the germline ends. Germline V gives CDR1 MDHEN, CDR2 SYDVKM. The CDR3 length is 14 residues. The CDR3 sequence: CASSLATLPYEQYF. CDR3 nucleotide sequence: TGTGCCAGCAGTTTAGCGACGCTACCCTACGAGCAGTACTTC.

This clonotype was counted between two and nine times. This sequence joins TRBV15 and TRBJ2-7; TRBD1 is a possible D gene (5 bases). This CDR3 is built from 15 residues. Germline CDR1 and CDR2: LNHNV and YYDKDF (reference sequence). V lost 1 base, J lost 2 bases, and 12 bases lay in between. CDR3: CATSRAYDSPYEQYF. CDR3 sequence (DNA): TGTGCCACCAGCAGAGCATACGACAGCCCCTACGAGCAGTACTTC.

This clonotype occurred many times. The rearrangement joins TRBV20-1 to TRBJ1-1; 7 nucleotides align to TRBD1. Germline assignment: CDR1 DFQATT and CDR2 SNEGSKA (reference sequence). V shed 6 bases and J 4 bases; nucleotides not matched to a gene: 11. The CDR3 is made up of 14 amino acids. The CDR3 region is CSAGPTGLGTEAFF. The CDR3 DNA reads as TGCAGTGCCGGTCCGACAGGGCTCGGCACTGAAGCTTTCTTT.